This T cell receptor beta chain was identified in a study of regulatory T cells in long-lasting Graves disease. Background on the study: Those Graves' patients who were newly diagnosed had been on antithyroid drugs under 3 months. General observations from the study: TRBV28, TRBJ1-2 and TRBJ2-5 emerged as the favored segments in persistent disease.

This CDR3 has 12 amino acids. The V end lost 7 bases, the J end lost 8 bases, and 15 bases lay between the germline ends. Germline CDR1 is SGHDT and CDR2 is YYEEEE. With iRepertoire HTBI primers and Arm-PCR of CDR3 regions, TCR beta libraries were built. TCRdb re-derived calls from the multiplex PCR reads in MiXCR, one entry per CDR3 protein. Of under 800,000 distinct CDR3 sequences in the sample, approximately 15% were seen once. Time point of the sample: newly diagnosed GD, antithyroid drugs for less than 3 months. PBMC-extracted RNA yielded the TCR library. There are many counts of this clonotype. Its antigen is still unknown. This same sample was also part of a study on T cells in Graves' hyperthyroidism and ophthalmopathy. From that study: In the first-round RT-PCR of the TCR CDR3, the HTBI primer set was used. Stable hyperthyroidism was told apart from ophthalmopathy by a model built on 13 V-J features.

This TCR came from a woman in her 30s with Graves disease. The chain employs TRBV5-6 and TRBJ1-1, with a possible D match to TRBD1 (6 bases). The material sequenced was peripheral blood mononuclear cells (PBMCs), taken at new diagnosis, from a patient treated with antithyroid drugs. CDR3 nucleotide sequence: TGTGCCAGCGGTCCAGGGGAGTTGGAAGCTTTCTTT. Protein product: CASGPGELEAFF.